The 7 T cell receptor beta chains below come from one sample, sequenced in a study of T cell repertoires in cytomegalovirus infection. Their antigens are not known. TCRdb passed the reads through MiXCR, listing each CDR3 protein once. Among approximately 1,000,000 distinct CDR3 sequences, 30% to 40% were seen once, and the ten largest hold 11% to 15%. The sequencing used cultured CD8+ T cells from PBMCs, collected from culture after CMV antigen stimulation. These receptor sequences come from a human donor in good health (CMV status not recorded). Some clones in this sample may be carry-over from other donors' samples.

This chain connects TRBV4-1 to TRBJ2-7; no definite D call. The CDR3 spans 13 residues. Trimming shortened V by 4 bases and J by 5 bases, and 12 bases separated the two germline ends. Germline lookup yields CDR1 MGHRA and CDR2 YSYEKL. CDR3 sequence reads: CASSPQVGHEQYV. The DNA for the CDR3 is TGCGCCAGCAGCCCCCAGGTAGGGCACGAGCAGTACGTC.

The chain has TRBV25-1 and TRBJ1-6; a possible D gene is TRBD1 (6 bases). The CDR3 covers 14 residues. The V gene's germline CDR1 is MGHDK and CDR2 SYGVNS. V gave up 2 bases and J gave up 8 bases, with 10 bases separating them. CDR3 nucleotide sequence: TGTGCCAGCAGTGAACCTGGGGGCCATTCACCCCTCCACTTT. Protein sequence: CASSEPGGHSPLHF.

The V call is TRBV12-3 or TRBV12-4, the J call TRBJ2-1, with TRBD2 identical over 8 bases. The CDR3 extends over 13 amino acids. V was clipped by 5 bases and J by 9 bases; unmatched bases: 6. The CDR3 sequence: CASSKPGGSEQFF. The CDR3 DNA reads TGTGCCAGCAGTAAACCGGGGGGGAGTGAGCAGTTCTTC.

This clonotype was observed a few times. The CDR3 loop reads CASSPTWTGEPQHF. DNA of the CDR3: TGTGCCAGCAGTCCCACCTGGACGGGCGAGCCCCAGCATTTT. The V and J genes are TRBV28 and TRBJ1-5, with no clear D. Per germline, CDR1 MDHEN and CDR2 SYDVKM. The CDR3 contains 14 residues. Trimming took 5 bases from V and 8 from J, leaving 16 bases between them.

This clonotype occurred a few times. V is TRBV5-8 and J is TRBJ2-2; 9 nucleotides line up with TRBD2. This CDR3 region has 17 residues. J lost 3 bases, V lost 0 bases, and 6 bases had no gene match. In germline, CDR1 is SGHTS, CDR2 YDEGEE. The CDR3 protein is CASSLDPSGVYTGELFF. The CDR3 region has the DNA TGTGCCAGCAGCTTGGATCCTAGCGGGGTCTACACCGGGGAGCTGTTTTTT.

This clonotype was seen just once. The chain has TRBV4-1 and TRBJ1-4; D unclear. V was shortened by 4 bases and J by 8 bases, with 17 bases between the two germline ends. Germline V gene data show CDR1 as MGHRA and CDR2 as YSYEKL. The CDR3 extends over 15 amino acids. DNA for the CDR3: TGCGCCAGCAGCCTTGTGCCGGGTTCGGGGGAAAAACTGTTTTTT. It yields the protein CASSLVPGSGEKLFF.

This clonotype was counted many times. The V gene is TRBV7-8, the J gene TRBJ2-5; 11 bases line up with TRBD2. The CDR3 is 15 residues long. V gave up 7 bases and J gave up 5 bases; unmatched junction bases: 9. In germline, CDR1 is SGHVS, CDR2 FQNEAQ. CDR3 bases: TGTGCCAGCAACCTGTTAGCGGGGGGGCTGGAGACCCAGTACTTC. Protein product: CASNLLAGGLETQYF.